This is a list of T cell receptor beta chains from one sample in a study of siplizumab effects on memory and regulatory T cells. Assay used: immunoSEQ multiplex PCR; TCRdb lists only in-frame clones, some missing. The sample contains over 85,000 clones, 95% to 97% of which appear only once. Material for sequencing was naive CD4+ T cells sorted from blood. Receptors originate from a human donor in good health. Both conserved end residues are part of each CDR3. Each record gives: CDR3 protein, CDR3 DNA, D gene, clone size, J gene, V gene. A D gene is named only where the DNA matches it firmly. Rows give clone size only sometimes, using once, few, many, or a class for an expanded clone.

CASSLRGAEGGELFF,TGCGCCAGCAGCTTGCGTGGGGCCGAGGGCGGGGAGCTGTTTTTT,-,-,TRBJ2-2,TRBV5-1
CASTPAQFYGYTF,TGTGCCAGTACCCCAGCGCAGTTCTATGGCTACACCTTC,-,-,TRBJ1-2,TRBV19
CASSIQGSSYEQYF,TGTGCCAGCTCTATTCAAGGCAGCTCCTACGAGCAGTACTTC,-,-,TRBJ2-7,TRBV18
CASSLGLAEYNEQFF,TGTGCCAGCAGCTTAGGACTAGCGGAATACAATGAGCAGTTCTTC,TRBD2,-,TRBJ2-1,TRBV11-3
CASSSFRQGYNEQFF,TGTGCCAGTAGTTCCTTCCGACAGGGATACAATGAGCAGTTCTTC,TRBD1,-,TRBJ2-1,TRBV19
CASSPMWDQGPDTQYF,TGCGCCAGCAGCCCTATGTGGGACCAGGGACCAGATACGCAGTATTTT,-,-,TRBJ2-3,TRBV4-1
CAMQGMNTEAFF,TGTGCCATGCAGGGTATGAACACTGAAGCTTTCTTT,-,-,TRBJ1-1,TRBV10-3
CASSLEPGWSSGQETQYF,TGTGCCAGCAGCTTAGAGCCTGGGTGGTCTAGCGGGCAAGAGACCCAGTACTTC,TRBD2,-,TRBJ2-5,TRBV7-9
CASSQTPDRVTEAFF,TGCGCCAGCAGCCAAACACCGGACAGGGTTACTGAAGCTTTCTTT,TRBD1,-,TRBJ1-1,TRBV4-1
CAKKPAVGRYGYTF,TGTGCTAAGAAGCCGGCGGTAGGTCGCTATGGCTACACCTTC,-,-,TRBJ1-2,TRBV2
CASSLETGRNQPQHF,TGTGCCAGCAGCTTAGAGACAGGCCGCAATCAGCCCCAGCATTTT,-,-,TRBJ1-5,TRBV7-2
CASITNPNTEAFF,TGTGCCAGTATAACGAACCCGAACACTGAAGCTTTCTTT,-,-,TRBJ1-1,TRBV19
CASSAPPWQPQHF,TGTGCCAGCAGTGCGCCTCCCTGGCAGCCCCAGCATTTT,-,-,TRBJ1-5,TRBV6-4
CASSQAYSTDTQYF,TGTGCCAGTAGTCAGGCTTATAGCACAGATACGCAGTATTTT,-,once,TRBJ2-3,TRBV19
CASSARGRGSGTEAFF,TGTGCCAGCAGTGCCCGCGGACGGGGATCGGGCACTGAAGCTTTCTTT,-,-,TRBJ1-1,TRBV28
CASSPTGTEFYEQYF,TGTGCCAGCTCACCGACGGGGACAGAGTTCTACGAGCAGTACTTC,TRBD1,-,TRBJ2-7,TRBV18
CASSLGGGPYEQYF,TGTGCCAGCAGCTTAGGGGGCGGGCCCTACGAGCAGTACTTC,-,-,TRBJ2-7,TRBV7-9
CASRTGQGAYEQYF,TGTGCCAGTAGGACGGGACAGGGGGCCTACGAGCAGTACTTC,TRBD1,-,TRBJ2-7,TRBV19
CATSRSRLTEAFF,TGTGCCACCAGCAGATCCAGACTCACTGAAGCTTTCTTT,-,-,TRBJ1-1,TRBV15
CSVERTVNTEAFF,TGCAGCGTTGAACGGACAGTGAACACTGAAGCTTTCTTT,-,-,TRBJ1-1,TRBV29-1
CASSPQPQNTEAFF,TGTGCCAGCTCACCCCAGCCTCAGAACACTGAAGCTTTCTTT,-,-,TRBJ1-1,TRBV18
CASSYGDLANYGYTF,TGTGCCAGCAGTTACGGGGACTTAGCCAACTATGGCTACACCTTC,-,-,TRBJ1-2,TRBV6-5
CASSFLAGDGAREQYF,TGTGCCAGCAGTTTTTTGGCGGGGGATGGGGCGCGCGAGCAGTACTTC,TRBD2,-,TRBJ2-7,TRBV27
CASSLVGSLSGANVLTF,TGTGCCAGCAGCTTGGTGGGCTCACTCTCTGGGGCCAACGTCCTGACTTTC,-,-,TRBJ2-6,TRBV5-5
CASTRDRANTEAFF,TGTGCCAGCACCAGGGACAGGGCGAACACTGAAGCTTTCTTT,TRBD1,-,TRBJ1-1,TRBV6-5
CASSSRTSGTYEQYF,TGTGCCAGCAGTTCTCGGACTAGCGGGACTTACGAGCAGTACTTC,TRBD2,-,TRBJ2-7,TRBV27
CASSQGPGPGPMYQPQHF,TGCGCCAGCAGCCAAGGTCCAGGACCGGGACCGATGTATCAGCCCCAGCATTTT,-,-,TRBJ1-5,TRBV4-1
CASSPPGQGEQYF,TGTGCCAGCTCACCACCGGGACAGGGCGAGCAGTACTTC,TRBD1,-,TRBJ2-7,TRBV18